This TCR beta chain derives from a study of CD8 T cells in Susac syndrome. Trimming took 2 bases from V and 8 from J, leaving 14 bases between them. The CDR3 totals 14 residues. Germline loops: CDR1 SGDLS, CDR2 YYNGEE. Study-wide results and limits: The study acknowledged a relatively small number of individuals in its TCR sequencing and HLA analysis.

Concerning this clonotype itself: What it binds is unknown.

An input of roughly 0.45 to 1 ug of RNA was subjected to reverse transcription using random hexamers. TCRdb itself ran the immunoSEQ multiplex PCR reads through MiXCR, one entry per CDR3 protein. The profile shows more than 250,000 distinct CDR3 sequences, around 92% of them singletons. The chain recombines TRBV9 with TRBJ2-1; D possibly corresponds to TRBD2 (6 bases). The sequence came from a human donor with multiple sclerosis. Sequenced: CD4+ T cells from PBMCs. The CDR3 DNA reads TGTGCCAGCAGCGTCTTCGGGAGTAAAGATGAGCAGTTCTTC. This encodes CASSVFGSKDEQFF.